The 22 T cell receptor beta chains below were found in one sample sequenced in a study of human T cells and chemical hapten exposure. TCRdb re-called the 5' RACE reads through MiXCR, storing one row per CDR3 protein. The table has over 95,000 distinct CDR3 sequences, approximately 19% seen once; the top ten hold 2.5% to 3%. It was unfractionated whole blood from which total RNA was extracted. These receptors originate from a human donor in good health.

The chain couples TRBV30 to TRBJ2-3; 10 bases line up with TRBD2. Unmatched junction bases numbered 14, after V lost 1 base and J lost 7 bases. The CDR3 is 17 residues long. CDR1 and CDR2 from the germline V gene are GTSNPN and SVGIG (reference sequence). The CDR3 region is CAWSAKLSGRATNTQYF. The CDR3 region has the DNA TGTGCCTGGAGTGCAAAATTAAGCGGGAGGGCCACGAATACGCAGTATTTT.

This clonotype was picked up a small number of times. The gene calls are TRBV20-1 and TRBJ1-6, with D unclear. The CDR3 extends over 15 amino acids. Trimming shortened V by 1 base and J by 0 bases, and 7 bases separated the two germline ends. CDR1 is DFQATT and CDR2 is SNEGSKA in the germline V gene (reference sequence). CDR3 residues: CSARGRASYNSPLHF. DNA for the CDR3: TGCAGTGCTAGAGGGAGGGCCTCCTATAATTCACCCCTCCACTTT.

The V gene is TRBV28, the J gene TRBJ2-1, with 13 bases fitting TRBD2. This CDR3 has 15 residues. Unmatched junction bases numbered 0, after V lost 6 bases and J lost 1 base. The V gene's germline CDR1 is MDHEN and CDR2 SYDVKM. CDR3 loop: CASRGLAGSYNEQFF. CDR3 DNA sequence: TGTGCCAGCAGGGGACTAGCGGGATCCTACAATGAGCAGTTCTTC.

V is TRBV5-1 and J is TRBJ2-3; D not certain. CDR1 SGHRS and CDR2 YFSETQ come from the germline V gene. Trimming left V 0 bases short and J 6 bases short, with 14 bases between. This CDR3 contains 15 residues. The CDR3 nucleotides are TGCGCCAGCAGCTTGGAACGGCCCATCGCGGATACGCAGTATTTT. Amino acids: CASSLERPIADTQYF.

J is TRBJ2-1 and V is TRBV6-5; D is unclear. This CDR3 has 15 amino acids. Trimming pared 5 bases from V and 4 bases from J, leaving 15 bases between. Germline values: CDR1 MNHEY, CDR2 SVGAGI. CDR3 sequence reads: CASSQRPARYNEQFF. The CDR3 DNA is TGTGCCAGCAGTCAAAGACCCGCGAGGTACAATGAGCAGTTCTTC.

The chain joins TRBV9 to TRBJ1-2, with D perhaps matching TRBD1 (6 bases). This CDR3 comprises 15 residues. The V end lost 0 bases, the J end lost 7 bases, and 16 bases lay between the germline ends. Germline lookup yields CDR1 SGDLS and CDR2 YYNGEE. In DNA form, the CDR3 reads TGTGCCAGCAGCGTAGCGGGGGCAGGGAGGATTGGCTACACCTTC. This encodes CASSVAGAGRIGYTF.

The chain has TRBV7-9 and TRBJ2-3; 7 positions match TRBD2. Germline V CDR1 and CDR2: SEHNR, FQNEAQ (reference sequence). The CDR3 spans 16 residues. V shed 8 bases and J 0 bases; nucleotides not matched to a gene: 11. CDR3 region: CASWASGALSTDTQYF. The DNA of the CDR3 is TGTGCCAGCTGGGCTAGCGGAGCCCTTAGCACAGATACGCAGTATTTT.

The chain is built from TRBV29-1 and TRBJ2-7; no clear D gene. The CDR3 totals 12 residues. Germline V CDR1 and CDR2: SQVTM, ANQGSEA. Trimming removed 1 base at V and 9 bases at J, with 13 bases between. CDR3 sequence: CSVEGGETGQYF. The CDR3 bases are TGCAGCGTTGAAGGTGGCGAGACGGGGCAGTACTTC.

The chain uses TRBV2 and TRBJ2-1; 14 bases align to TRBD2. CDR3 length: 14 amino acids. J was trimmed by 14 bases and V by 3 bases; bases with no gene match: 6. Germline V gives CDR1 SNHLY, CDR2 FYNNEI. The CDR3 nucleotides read TGTGCCAGCAGTGAGGGACTAGCGGGAGAGTGGGAGTTCTTC. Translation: CASSEGLAGEWEFF.

The CDR3 coding sequence is TGTGCCAGCAGCGTGGCCTACTCGTACCAAGAGACCCAGTACTTC. It encodes CASSVAYSYQETQYF. The V and J genes are TRBV9 and TRBJ2-5; D unclear. Germline values: CDR1 SGDLS, CDR2 YYNGEE. The CDR3 runs 15 residues. V lost 2 bases and J 0 bases, leaving 11 bases between the germline ends.

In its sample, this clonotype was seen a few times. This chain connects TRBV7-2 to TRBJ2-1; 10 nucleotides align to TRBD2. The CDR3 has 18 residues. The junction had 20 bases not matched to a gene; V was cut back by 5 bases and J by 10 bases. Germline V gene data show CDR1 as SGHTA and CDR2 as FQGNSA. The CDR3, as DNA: TGTGCCAGCAGCCAACGCCAGCGTGGCACTAGCGGGGCAGGCGAGCAGTTCTTC. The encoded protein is CASSQRQRGTSGAGEQFF.

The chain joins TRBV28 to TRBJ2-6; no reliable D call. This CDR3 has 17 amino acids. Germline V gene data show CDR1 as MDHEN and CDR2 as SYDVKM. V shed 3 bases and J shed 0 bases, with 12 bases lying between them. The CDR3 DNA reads TGTGCCAGCAGTTTGGGCCTCTATAACTCTGGGGCCAACGTCCTGACTTTC. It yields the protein CASSLGLYNSGANVLTF.

CDR3 sequence reads: CASRSAGTGDTGELFF. In DNA form, the CDR3 reads TGTGCCAGCAGGTCCGCCGGGACAGGGGACACCGGGGAGCTGTTTTTT. This chain connects TRBV5-8 to TRBJ2-2; 10 nucleotides match TRBD1. V dropped 5 bases and J dropped 3; count of bases not matched to a gene: 7. Germline-derived CDR1 and CDR2 are SGHTS and YDEGEE. CDR3 length equals 16 residues. Full variable domain (rest looked up from reference TRBV5-8 and TRBJ2-2): EAGVTQSPTHLIKTRGQQATLRCSPISGHTSVYWYQQALGLGLQFLLWYDEGEERNRGNFPPRFSGRQFPNYSSELNVNALELEDSALYLCASRSAGTGDTGELFFGEGSRLTVL.

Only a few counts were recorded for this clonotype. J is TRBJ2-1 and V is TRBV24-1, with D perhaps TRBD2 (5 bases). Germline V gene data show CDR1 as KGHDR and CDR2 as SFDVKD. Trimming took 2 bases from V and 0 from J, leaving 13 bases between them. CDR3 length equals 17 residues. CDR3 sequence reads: CATSDSLAGSSYNEQFF. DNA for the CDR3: TGTGCCACCAGTGATTCGTTGGCGGGTAGCTCCTACAATGAGCAGTTCTTC.

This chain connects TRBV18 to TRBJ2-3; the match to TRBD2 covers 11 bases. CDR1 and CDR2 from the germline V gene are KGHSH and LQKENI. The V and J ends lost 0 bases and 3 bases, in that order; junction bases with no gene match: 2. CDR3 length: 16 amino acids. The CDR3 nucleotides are TGTGCCAGCTCACCACCGACTAGCGGGATAACAGATACGCAGTATTTT. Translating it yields CASSPPTSGITDTQYF.

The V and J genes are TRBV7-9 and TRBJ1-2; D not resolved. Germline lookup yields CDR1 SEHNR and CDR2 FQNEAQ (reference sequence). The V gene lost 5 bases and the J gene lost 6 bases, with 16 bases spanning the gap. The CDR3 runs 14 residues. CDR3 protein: CASSRRQATDGYTF. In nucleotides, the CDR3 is TGTGCCAGCAGCCGGCGGCAAGCCACGGATGGCTACACCTTC.

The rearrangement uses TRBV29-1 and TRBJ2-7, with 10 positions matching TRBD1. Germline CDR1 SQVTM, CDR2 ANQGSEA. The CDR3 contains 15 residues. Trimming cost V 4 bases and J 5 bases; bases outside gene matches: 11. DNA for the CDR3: TGCAGCGTTGTGTCTCCGGGGACAGGGGTGCACGAGCAGTACTTC. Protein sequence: CSVVSPGTGVHEQYF.

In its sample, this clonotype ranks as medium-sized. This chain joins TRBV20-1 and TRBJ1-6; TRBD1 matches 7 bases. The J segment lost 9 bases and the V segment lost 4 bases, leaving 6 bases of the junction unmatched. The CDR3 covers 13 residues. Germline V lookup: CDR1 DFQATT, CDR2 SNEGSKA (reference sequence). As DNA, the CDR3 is TGCAGTGCTACAGACAGGGCGAGTTCACCCCTCCACTTT. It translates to CSATDRASSPLHF.

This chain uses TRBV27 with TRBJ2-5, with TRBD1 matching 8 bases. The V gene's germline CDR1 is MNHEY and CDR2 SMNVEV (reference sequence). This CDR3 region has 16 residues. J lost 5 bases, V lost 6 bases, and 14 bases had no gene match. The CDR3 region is CASSPLYDRGGETQYF. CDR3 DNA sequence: TGTGCCAGCAGCCCACTGTATGACAGGGGCGGCGAGACCCAGTACTTC.

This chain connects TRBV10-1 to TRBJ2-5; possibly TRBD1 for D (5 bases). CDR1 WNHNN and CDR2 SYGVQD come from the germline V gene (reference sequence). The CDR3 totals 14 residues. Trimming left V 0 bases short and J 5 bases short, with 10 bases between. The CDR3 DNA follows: TGCGCCAGCAGTGAGTCAGGGGTCCGGGAGACCCAGTACTTC. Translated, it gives CASSESGVRETQYF.

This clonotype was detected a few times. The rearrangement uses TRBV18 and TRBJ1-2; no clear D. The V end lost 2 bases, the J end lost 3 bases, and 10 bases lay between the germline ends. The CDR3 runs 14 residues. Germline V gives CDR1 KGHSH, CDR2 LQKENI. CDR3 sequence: CASSPSWADYGYTF. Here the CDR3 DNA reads TGTGCCAGCTCACCAAGCTGGGCGGACTATGGCTACACCTTC.

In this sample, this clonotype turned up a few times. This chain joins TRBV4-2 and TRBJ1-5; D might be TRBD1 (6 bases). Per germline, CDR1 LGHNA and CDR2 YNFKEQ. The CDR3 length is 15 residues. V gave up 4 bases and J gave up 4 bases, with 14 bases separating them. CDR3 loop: CASSLWAGVNQPQHF. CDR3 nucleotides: TGTGCCAGCAGCCTTTGGGCAGGGGTTAATCAGCCCCAGCATTTT.